This T cell receptor beta chain is drawn from a study of siplizumab effects on memory and regulatory T cells. Assay used: immunoSEQ multiplex PCR; TCRdb lists only in-frame clones, some missing. The sample includes tens of thousands of clones, around 90% of them seen just once. This CDR3 spans 14 amino acids. Per germline, CDR1 LNHDA and CDR2 SQIVND (reference sequence). The trim removed 7 bases at V and 5 bases at J, leaving 5 bases unmatched. The chain recombines TRBV19 with TRBJ2-2, with 9 nucleotides matching TRBD1. The clonotype comes from a human donor in good health. The sequenced material came from Tregs sorted from blood. The CDR3 DNA is TGTGCCAGTAAACCCGGGACAGGGACCGGGGAGCTGTTTTTT. Translation: CASKPGTGTGELFF.